The clone carrying this TCR beta chain was observed a few times. Antigen unknown. Each of the donors had approximately 10 milliliters of peripheral blood drawn into EDTA-treated Vacutainer tubes. Each sample provided at least 5 micrograms of extracted total RNA. This entry comes from a study of blood T cells in healthy people across ages. The study's findings and limits: In these data, TCR beta diversity tracked strongly with naive T cell percentage.

CDR3 length: 10 residues. Looked up from germline, CDR1 is DFQATT and CDR2 is SNEGSKA (reference sequence). J was trimmed by 9 bases and V by 8 bases; bases with no gene match: 4. Then a second PCR, running roughly 6 to 11 cycles, was carried out with a sample-barcoded 5' primer and a J-beta primer mix. TCRdb reprocessed the 5' RACE reads with MiXCR, giving one entry per CDR3 protein. Among 780,000 or so distinct CDR3 sequences listed, around half were seen once. The clonotype was recovered from an elderly man in good health. Input material: blood. The V and J genes are TRBV20-1 and TRBJ2-3; 8 bases map to TRBD2. The CDR3 DNA reads TGCAGTCTAGCGGGTGGGACGCAGTATTTT. This translates into CSLAGGTQYF.